This TCR beta chain was retrieved from a study of shared clonotypes between healthy human individuals. Notes on the study in general: Among donors, sharing of clonotypes was expected to be affected by sequencing depth.

V lost 6 bases to trimming and J lost 12 bases; unmatched junction nucleotides: 9. CDR3 size: 15 residues. CDR1 and CDR2 from the germline V gene are MNHEY and SVGAGI. Naive CD8 cells lacked CD45RO, underwent positive selection for CCR7 and left out terminally differentiated effector memory CD45RA+ cells. Method: immunoSEQ multiplex PCR; TCRdb's copy keeps in-frame clones and lacks some. Of around 2,000,000 clones in the sample, roughly 94% were seen once. As concerns this clone: Antigen specificity is unknown.

This rearrangement joins TRBV6-5 to TRBJ2-1; 15 bases agree with TRBD2. The sequence derives from a man aged 18 to 30 in good health. The specimen sequenced was naive CD8+ T cells sorted from blood. The CDR3 loop reads CASSLGLAGGRVQFF. In nucleotides, the CDR3 is TGTGCCAGCAGCCTCGGACTAGCGGGAGGGCGGGTGCAGTTCTTC.